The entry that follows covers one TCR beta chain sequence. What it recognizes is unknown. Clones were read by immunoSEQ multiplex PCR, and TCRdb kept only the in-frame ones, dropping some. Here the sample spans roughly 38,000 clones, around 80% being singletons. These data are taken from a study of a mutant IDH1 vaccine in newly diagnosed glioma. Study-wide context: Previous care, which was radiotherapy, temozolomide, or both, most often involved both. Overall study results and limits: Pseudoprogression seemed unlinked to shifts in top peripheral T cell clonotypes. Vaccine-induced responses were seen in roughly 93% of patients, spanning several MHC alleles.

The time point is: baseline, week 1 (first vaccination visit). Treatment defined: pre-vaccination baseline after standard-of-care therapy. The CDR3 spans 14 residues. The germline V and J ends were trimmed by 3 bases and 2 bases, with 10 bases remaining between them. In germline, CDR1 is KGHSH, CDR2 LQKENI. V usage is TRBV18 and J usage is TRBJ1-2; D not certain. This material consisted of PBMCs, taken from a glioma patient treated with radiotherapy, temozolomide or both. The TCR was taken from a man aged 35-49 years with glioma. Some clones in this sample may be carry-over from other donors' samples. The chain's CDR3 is CASSPAQGNYGYTF. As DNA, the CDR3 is TGTGCCAGCTCACCCGCGCAAGGAAACTATGGCTACACCTTC.